This entry is about one T cell receptor beta chain. Its specificity is not known. These data originate in a study of cytomegalovirus exposure and HLA in healthy donors. Study-level findings and limits: There were 150 to 200 TCR beta chains listed as cytomegalovirus-associated.

The repertoire was sequenced with immunoSEQ multiplex PCR; TCRdb's copy has only in-frame clones and lacks some. The table lists approximately 150,000 clones, approximately 91% of them singletons. The clonotype comes from a man younger than 30 in good health and CMV-seronegative. The source material was PBMCs.

CDR3 in DNA: TGTGCCAGCAGCTTAGTGTACAGGGAAAATGAAAAACTGTTTTTT. This gives the protein CASSLVYRENEKLFF. The chain joins TRBV7-8 to TRBJ1-4; D might be TRBD1 (6 bases). The CDR3 has 15 amino acids. Trimming took off 1 base at V and 5 bases at J, with 11 bases between the two ends. Germline CDR1 reads SGHVS; CDR2 reads FQNEAQ.